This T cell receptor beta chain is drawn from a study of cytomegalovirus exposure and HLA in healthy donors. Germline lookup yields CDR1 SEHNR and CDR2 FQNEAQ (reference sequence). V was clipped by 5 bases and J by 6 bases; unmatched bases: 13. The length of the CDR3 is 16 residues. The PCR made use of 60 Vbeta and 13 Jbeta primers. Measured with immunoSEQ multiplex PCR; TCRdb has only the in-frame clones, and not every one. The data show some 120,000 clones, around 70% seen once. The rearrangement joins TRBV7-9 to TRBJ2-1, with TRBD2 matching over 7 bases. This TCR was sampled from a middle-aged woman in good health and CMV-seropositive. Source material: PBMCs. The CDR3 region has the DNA TGTGCCAGCAGCGAAAAGACCGGGCGGGGGACCAATGAGCAGTTCTTC. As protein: CASSEKTGRGTNEQFF.